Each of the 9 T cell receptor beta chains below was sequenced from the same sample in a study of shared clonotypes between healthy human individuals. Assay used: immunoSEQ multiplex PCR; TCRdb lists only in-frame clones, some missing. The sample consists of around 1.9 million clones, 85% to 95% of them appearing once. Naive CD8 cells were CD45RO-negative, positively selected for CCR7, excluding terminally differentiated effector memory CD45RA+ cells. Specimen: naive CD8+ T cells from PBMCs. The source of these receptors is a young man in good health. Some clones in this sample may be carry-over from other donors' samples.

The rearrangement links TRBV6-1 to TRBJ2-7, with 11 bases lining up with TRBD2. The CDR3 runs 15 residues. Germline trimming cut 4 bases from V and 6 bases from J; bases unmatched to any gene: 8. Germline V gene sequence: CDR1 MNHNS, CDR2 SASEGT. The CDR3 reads CASSAGLAAFPEQYF. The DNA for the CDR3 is TGTGCCAGCAGTGCGGGACTAGCGGCTTTCCCCGAGCAGTACTTC.

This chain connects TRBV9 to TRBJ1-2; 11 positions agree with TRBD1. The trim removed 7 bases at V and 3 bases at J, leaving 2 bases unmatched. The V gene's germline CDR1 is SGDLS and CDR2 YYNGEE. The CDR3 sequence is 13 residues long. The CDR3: CASGTGGHYGYTF. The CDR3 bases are TGTGCCAGCGGGACAGGGGGTCACTATGGCTACACCTTC.

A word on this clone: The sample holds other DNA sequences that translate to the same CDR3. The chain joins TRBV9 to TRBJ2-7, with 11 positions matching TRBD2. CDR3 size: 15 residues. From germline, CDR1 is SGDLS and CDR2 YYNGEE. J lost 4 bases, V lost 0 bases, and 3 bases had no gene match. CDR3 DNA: TGTGCCAGCAGCGTAGGGGCTAGCGGGAGGTACGAGCAGTACTTC. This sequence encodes CASSVGASGRYEQYF.

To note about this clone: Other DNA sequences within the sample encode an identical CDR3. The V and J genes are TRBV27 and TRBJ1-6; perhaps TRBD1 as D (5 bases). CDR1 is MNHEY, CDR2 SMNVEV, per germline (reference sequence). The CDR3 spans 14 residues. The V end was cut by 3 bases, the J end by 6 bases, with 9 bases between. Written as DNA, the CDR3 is TGTGCCAGCAGTTTCCAGGGAGGTAATTCACCCCTCCACTTT. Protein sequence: CASSFQGGNSPLHF.

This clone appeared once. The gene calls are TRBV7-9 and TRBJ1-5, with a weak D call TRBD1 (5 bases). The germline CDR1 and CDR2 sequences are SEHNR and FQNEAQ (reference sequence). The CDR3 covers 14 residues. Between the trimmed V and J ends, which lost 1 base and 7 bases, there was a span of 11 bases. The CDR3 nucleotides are TGTGCCAGCAGCTTAGTGGGGGGTCCCCAGCCCCAGCATTTT. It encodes CASSLVGGPQPQHF.

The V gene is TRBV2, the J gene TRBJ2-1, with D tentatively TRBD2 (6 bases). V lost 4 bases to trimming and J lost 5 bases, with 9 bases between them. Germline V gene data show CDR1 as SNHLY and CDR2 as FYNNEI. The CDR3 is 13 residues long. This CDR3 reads CASSAPSDNEQFF. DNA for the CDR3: TGTGCCAGCAGTGCACCTAGCGACAATGAGCAGTTCTTC.

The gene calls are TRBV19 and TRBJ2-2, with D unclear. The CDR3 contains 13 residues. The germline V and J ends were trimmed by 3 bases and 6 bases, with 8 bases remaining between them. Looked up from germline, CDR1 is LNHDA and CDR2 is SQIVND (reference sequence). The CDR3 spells CASSIPLAGELFF. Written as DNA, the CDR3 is TGTGCCAGTAGTATTCCGTTAGCCGGGGAGCTGTTTTTT.

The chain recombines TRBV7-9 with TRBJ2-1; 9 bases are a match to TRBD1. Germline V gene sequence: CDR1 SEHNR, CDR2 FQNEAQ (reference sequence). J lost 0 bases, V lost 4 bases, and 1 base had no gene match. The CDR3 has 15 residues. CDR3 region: CASSSTGGSYNEQFF. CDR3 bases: TGTGCCAGCAGCTCGACAGGGGGCTCCTACAATGAGCAGTTCTTC.

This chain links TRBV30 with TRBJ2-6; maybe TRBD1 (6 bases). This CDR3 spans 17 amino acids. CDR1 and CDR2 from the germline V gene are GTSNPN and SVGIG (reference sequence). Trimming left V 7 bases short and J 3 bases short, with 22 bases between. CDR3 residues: CASVAYRALGGANVLTF. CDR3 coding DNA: TGTGCCTCCGTCGCCTACAGGGCCCTGGGTGGGGCCAACGTCCTGACTTTC. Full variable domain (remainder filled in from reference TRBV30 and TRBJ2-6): SQTIHQWPATLVQPVGSPLSLECTVEGTSNPNLYWYRQAAGRGLQLLFYSVGIGQISSEVPQNLSASRPQDRQFILSSKKLLLSDSGFYLCASVAYRALGGANVLTFGAGSRLTVL.